These T cell receptor beta chains were read from a single sample in a study of blood T cell repertoires in COVID-19. Clones were read by immunoSEQ multiplex PCR, and TCRdb kept only the in-frame ones, dropping some. The sample records about 140,000 clones, over 80% being singletons. The sequenced sample was peripheral blood. These TCRs come from a man aged 55 to 70 with active or convalescent COVID-19. Each CDR3 is given with its conserved first and last residue. D genes are given only for firm matches. Part of the rows lack a size; the others show once, few, many or a class for expanded clones.

>TRBJ1-2|13|few|.|TRBV11-1
CASSLTQGYGYTF
TGTGCCAGCAGCTTGACCCAGGGCTATGGCTACACCTTC
>TRBJ1-5|12|.|.|TRBV28
CASTNMDQPQHF
TGTGCCAGCACCAACATGGATCAGCCCCAGCATTTT
>TRBJ2-5|15|.|TRBD2|TRBV18
CASSPWLAGTETQYF
TGTGCCAGCTCACCCTGGCTAGCGGGTACTGAGACCCAGTACTTC
>TRBJ2-1|17|.|.|TRBV4-1
CASSRGAHLSLSNEQFF
TGCGCCAGCAGCCGCGGGGCCCACCTCTCTCTCTCCAATGAGCAGTTCTTC
>TRBJ1-2|15|.|TRBD1|TRBV6-6
CASSYSGTGNYGYTF
TGTGCCAGCAGTTATTCCGGGACAGGGAACTATGGCTACACCTTC
>TRBJ1-1|13|.|.|TRBV7-9
CASSPRQNTEAFF
TGTGCCAGCAGCCCCCGACAGAACACTGAAGCTTTCTTT
>TRBJ2-1|12|.|.|TRBV19
CASGKTYNEQFF
TGTGCCAGCGGGAAGACTTACAATGAGCAGTTCTTC
>TRBJ1-1|15|.|TRBD1|TRBV2
CASIELGTVNTEAFF
TGTGCCAGCATTGAGTTAGGGACAGTGAACACTGAAGCTTTCTTT
>TRBJ1-2|12|.|TRBD1|TRBV18
CASSRDREGYTF
TGTGCCAGCTCACGGGACAGGGAAGGCTACACCTTC
>TRBJ1-1|12|.|.|TRBV28
CASKTQNTEAFF
TGTGCCAGCAAAACACAGAACACTGAAGCTTTCTTT
>TRBJ2-7|14|.|.|TRBV5-1
CASTPGSGSYEQYF
TGCGCCAGCACTCCCGGGAGTGGTTCCTACGAGCAGTACTTC
>TRBJ1-2|14|.|.|TRBV6-5
CASSYSVGGYGYTF
TGTGCCAGCAGTTACTCCGTCGGGGGATATGGCTACACCTTC
>TRBJ1-6|14|.|.|TRBV6-6
CASSYDSADSPLHF
TGTGCCAGCAGTTACGACAGTGCGGATTCACCCCTCCACTTT
>TRBJ1-1|16|.|.|TRBV5-1
CASSLIGAGADTEAFF
TGCGCCAGCAGCTTGATCGGTGCAGGGGCCGACACTGAAGCTTTCTTT
>TRBJ1-1|14|.|.|TRBV12-1
CASSTKGQNTEAFF
TGTGCCAGCAGCACCAAAGGACAGAACACTGAAGCTTTCTTT
>TRBJ2-3|14|.|.|TRBV18
CASSPPQGGDTQYF
TGTGCCAGCTCACCCCCCCAGGGGGGAGATACGCAGTATTTT
>TRBJ1-6|15|.|TRBD1|TRBV11-2
CASSLMTGANSPLHF
TGTGCCAGCAGCCTCATGACAGGGGCGAATTCACCCCTCCACTTT
>TRBJ2-5|16|.|TRBD2|TRBV9
CASSPRLAGGLETQYF
TGTGCCAGCAGCCCGAGACTAGCGGGAGGGTTAGAGACCCAGTACTTC
>TRBJ1-2|15|once|.|TRBV28
CASSPAPNRDYGYTF
TGTGCCAGCAGCCCCGCACCCAATAGAGACTATGGCTACACCTTC
>TRBJ1-2|15|.|.|TRBV28
CASSPTGKGSKGYTF
TGTGCCAGCAGTCCTACAGGGAAAGGTTCGAAAGGCTACACCTTC
>TRBJ1-6|13|.|TRBD1|TRBV19
CASSIRTGTALHF
TGTGCCAGTAGTATCCGAACAGGGACAGCCCTCCACTTT
>TRBJ2-3|17|.|.|TRBV21-1
CASSKVVSGGRTDTQYF
TGTGCCAGCAGCAAAGTTGTTTCAGGGGGAAGGACAGATACGCAGTATTTT
>TRBJ1-2|13|.|.|TRBV27
CASSLGQTYGYTF
TGTGCCAGCAGTTTGGGACAAACCTATGGCTACACCTTC